This T cell receptor (beta chain) came from a study of T-cell memory formation after mild COVID-19 (dated by TCRdb to 2020 to 2022). With regard to the full study: Most TCR sequence clusters were specific to one of the two donors. In a couple of donors, T-cell clones that expanded and contracted after mild COVID-19 were tracked by sequencing TCRalpha and TCRbeta repertoires over time. Two young, previously healthy adult volunteers, one female and one male, were included in the cohort.

Of note for this clonotype: Its target antigen remains unknown. No much larger clonotype is one base removed from it; base qualities were not supplied.

Taken from cysteine to phenylalanine, the CDR3 has 14 residues. Only the CDR3 DNA is retained, 42 bases long and in frame from the first base. The germline V and J ends show losses of 6 bases and 4 bases respectively, and no gene match explains 5 bases of the junction. For sequencing, an Illumina NovaSeq 6000 was employed. cDNA libraries for TCRalpha and TCRbeta were prepared by 5'RACE using constant-segment primers, with sample barcodes and unique molecular identifiers added. RNA was extracted from every sample with Trizol reagent. Library amplification was performed in two PCR steps, and a second sample barcode and Illumina TruSeq adapters were introduced in the second step. The libraries were sequenced on an Illumina NovaSeq using 2 x 150 bp paired-end reads. The published analysis was carried out like this. Demultiplexing of reads and collapsing into UMI-guided consensus sequences were performed with migec v1.2.7. Using mixcr v2.1.11, UMI consensuses were aligned to TRA and TRB V and J templates and then assembled into clonotypes. Expanded or contracted clonotypes were those called significant by both edgeR and NoisET, with noise models trained on biological replicates. For edgeR calls, a false discovery rate-adjusted p below 0.01 and a log2 fold-change threshold of 1 were applied. As an exploratory analysis of dynamics, max-normalized trajectories of the 1000 most abundant clonotypes were examined by PCA with hierarchical clustering. Separately sequenced CD4+ and CD8+ repertoires were used to assign the CD4 or CD8 phenotype of responding clones. TCRdb trimmed the raw reads at Q25, called clones with MiXCR and kept productive beta chains. Rows with one shared CDR3 protein collapse into an entry with the most common genes and DNA. For this entry, the V and J calls and clone size follow TCRdb and not the study's own pipeline. The sample data list a few hundred thousand distinct CDR3 sequences, and about 20% of these were observed just once. The ten largest clonotypes hold about 8.4% of the sample.

PBMCs were isolated by Ficoll-Paque density gradient centrifugation. General conclusions and limits of the study: Contracting CD4+ clones were located mainly in the CM and EM memory subsets, whereas CD8+ clones were found to be enriched in EMRA. Some responding clones were found in pre-infection memory, which suggests that pre-existing cross-reactive memory T cells took part in the SARS-CoV-2 response. From day 15 to 85, contracting clones showed balanced CD4/CD8 phenotypes, whereas a second wave of clones that expanded from day 15 to 37 leaned towards CD4+. The study covered only a couple of mild cases, and larger cohorts including severe cases with pre-infection samples were considered necessary. SARS-CoV-2 specificity was not confirmed for the second-wave clones peaking on day 37.

The receptor was isolated from an adult woman who had mild COVID-19 (a few samples of this study predate the infection). The sample titles of this study are shuffled in the database, so cell type and time point are left out; the donor was told from shared clones. Sequenced: PBMCs or a T cell subset sorted from them (not recorded which). This chain is built from TRBV12-3 or TRBV12-4 and TRBJ1-4; TRBD1 fits 7 bases in the junction. The DNA reads TGTGCCAGCAGGCTGACAGGGAGTAATGAAAAACTGTTTTTT. Its translation is CASRLTGSNEKLFF.